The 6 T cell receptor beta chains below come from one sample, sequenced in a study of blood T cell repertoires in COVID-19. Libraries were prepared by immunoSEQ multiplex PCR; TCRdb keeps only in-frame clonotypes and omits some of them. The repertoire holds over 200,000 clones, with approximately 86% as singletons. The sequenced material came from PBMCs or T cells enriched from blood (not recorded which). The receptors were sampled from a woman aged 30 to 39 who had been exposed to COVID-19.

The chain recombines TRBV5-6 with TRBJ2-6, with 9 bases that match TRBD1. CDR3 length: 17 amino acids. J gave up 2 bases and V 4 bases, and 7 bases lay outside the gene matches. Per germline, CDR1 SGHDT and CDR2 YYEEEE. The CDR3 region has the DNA TGTGCCAGCAGCGCGGGACAGGGCTGGGCTGGGGCCAACGTCCTGACTTTC. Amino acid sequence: CASSAGQGWAGANVLTF.

The chain's CDR3 is CATSDDSDYGYTF. In nucleotides, the CDR3 is TGTGCCACCAGTGATGACTCGGACTATGGCTACACCTTC. The rearrangement uses TRBV24-1 and TRBJ1-2; the D is unclear. Per the germline V gene, CDR1 is KGHDR and CDR2 is SFDVKD. The CDR3 loop spans 13 amino acids. V was pared by 3 bases and J by 3 bases, with 7 bases between.

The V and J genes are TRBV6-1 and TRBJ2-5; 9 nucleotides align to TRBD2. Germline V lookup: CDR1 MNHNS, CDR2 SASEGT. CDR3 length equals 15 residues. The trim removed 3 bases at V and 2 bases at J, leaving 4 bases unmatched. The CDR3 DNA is TGTGCCAGCAGTGATCTAGCGGGGCCTCAAGAGACCCAGTACTTC. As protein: CASSDLAGPQETQYF.

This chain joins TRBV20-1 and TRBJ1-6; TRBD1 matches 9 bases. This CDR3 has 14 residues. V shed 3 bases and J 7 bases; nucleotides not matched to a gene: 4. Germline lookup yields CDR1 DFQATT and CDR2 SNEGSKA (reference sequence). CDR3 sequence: CSASGGQGNSPLHF. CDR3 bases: TGCAGTGCTAGTGGGGGACAGGGCAATTCACCCCTCCACTTT.

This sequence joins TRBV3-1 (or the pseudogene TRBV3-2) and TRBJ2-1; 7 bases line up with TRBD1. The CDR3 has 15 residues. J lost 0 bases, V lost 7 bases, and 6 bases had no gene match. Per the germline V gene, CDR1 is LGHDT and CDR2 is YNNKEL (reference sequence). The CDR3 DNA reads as TGTGCCAGCAAAAGGGGGCTCAGCTCCTACAATGAGCAGTTCTTC. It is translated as CASKRGLSSYNEQFF.

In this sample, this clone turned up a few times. The chain's CDR3 is CSVAGTSGGAQFF. The CDR3 region has the DNA TGCAGCGTTGCCGGGACTAGCGGGGGGGCACAGTTCTTC. This chain joins TRBV29-1 and TRBJ2-1, with 16 bases matching TRBD2. V shed 4 bases and J 13 bases; nucleotides not matched to a gene: 4. CDR1 is SQVTM and CDR2 is ANQGSEA in the germline V gene. The CDR3 covers 13 residues.